This T cell receptor (beta chain) is drawn from a study of blood T cell repertoires in COVID-19. Authors' methods: Counts of nucleated cells, estimated from reference gene primer amplification, were obtained. The table came from immunoSEQ multiplex PCR; TCRdb's copy has only in-frame clones and leaves some out. That table furnishes V, J and clone size, whereas the DNA furnished D and trimming. Among under 250,000 clones listed, 81% were seen once. The V segment lost 1 base and the J segment 2 bases; nucleotides outside the gene matches: 1. Germline V gives CDR1 MNHNS, CDR2 SASEGT. CDR3 length equals 14 residues.

Material for sequencing was PBMCs or T cells enriched from blood (not recorded which). The V and J genes are TRBV6-1 and TRBJ2-5; TRBD1 matches 7 bases. The clonotype comes from a woman aged 50 to 60 with acute COVID-19. The CDR3 is CASSEGRGQETQYF. The CDR3 DNA is TGTGCCAGCAGTGAAGGCAGGGGGCAAGAGACCCAGTACTTC.